This T cell receptor (beta chain) originates from a study of shared clonotypes between healthy human individuals. Across several immunoSEQ plates, the genomic DNA of each subset was split evenly. Sequencing was performed with immunoSEQ multiplex PCR; in TCRdb, only in-frame clones are kept and a portion is missing. The sample lists a few million clones, around 94% occurring once. This clone was seen only once. The clonotype was recovered from a man between 18 and 29 years old in good health. Sequencing was carried out using naive CD4+ T cells sorted from blood. Subset given: CD45RA+ positively selected.

CDR3 in amino acids: CASSVVPESSYNEQFF. For the CDR3, the DNA is TGTGCCAGCAGCGTAGTCCCGGAAAGCTCCTACAATGAGCAGTTCTTC. The chain links TRBV9 to TRBJ2-1; D is ambiguous. Trimming cost V 0 bases and J 0 bases, with 10 bases left between them. The CDR3 totals 16 residues. Looked up from germline, CDR1 is SGDLS and CDR2 is YYNGEE.